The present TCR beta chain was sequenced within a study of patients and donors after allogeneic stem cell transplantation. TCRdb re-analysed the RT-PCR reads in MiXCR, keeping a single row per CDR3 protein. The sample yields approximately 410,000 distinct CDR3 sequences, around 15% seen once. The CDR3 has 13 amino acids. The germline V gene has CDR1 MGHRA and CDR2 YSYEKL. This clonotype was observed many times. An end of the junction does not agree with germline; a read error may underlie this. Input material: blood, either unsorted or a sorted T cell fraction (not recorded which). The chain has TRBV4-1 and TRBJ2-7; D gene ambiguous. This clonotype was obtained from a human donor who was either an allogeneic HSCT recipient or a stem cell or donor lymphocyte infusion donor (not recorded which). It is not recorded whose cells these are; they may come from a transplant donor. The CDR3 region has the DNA TGCGCCAGCAGCCAAGATACTTATAGATATCCGACCTTC. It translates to CASSQDTYRYPTF.